This TCR beta chain was captured by sequencing in a study of T-cell reconstitution after alpha-beta-depleted transplantation in children. Unique molecular identifiers tagged the TCRbeta library. TCRdb reprocessed the PCR reads via MiXCR and lists one record per CDR3 protein. The data contain about 230,000 distinct CDR3 sequences, 9.7% of them seen just once; the ten biggest clones take up less than 6%. Ten or more counts support this clonotype. The sample was PBMCs from the stem cell graft donor, taken from the stem cell graft. The TCR sequence derives from a human donor who donated a stem cell graft to a child with SCID.

The CDR3 here is CSVPSGTVRYQETQYF. CDR3 nucleotides: TGCAGCGTACCTAGCGGGACGGTTCGGTACCAAGAGACCCAGTACTTC. The rearrangement uses TRBV29-1 and TRBJ2-5, with 9 bases matching TRBD2. Unmatched junction bases numbered 11, after V lost 6 bases and J lost 0 bases. CDR1 and CDR2 from the germline V gene are SQVTM and ANQGSEA. This CDR3 is 16 amino acids long.